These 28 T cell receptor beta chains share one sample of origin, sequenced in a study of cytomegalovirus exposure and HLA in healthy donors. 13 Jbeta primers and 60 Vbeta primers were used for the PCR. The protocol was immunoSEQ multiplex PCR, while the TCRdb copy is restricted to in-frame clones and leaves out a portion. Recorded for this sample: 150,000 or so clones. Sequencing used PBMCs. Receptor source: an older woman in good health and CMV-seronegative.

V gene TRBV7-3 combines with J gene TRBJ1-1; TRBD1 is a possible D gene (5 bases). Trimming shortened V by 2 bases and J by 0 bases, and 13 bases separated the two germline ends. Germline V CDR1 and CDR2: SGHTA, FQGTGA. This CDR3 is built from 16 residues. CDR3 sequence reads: CASSLLPGVLNTEAFF. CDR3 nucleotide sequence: TGTGCCAGCAGCTTATTGCCGGGGGTCCTGAACACTGAAGCTTTCTTT.

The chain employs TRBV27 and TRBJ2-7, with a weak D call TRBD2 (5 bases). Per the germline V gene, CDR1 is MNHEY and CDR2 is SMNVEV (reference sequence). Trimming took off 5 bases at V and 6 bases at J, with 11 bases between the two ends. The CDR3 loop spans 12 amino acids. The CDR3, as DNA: TGTGCCAGCAGTCCTCATGCGGGCGAGCAGTACTTC. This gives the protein CASSPHAGEQYF.

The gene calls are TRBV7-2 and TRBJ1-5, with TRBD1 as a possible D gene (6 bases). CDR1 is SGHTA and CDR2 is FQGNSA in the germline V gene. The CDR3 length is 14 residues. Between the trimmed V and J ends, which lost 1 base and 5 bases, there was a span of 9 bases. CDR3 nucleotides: TGTGCCAGCAGCTTAGAACAGGGTGATCAGCCCCAGCATTTT. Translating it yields CASSLEQGDQPQHF.

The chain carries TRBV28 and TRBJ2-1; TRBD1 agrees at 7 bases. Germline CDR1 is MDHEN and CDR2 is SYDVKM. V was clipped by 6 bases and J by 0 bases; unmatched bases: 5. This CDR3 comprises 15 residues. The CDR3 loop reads CASREGGDSYNEQFF. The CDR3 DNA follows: TGTGCCAGCAGGGAAGGGGGCGACTCCTACAATGAGCAGTTCTTC. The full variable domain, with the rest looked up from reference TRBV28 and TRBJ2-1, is DVKVTQSSRYLVKRTGEKVFLECVQDMDHENMFWYRQDPGLGLRLIYFSYDVKMKEKGDIPEGYSVSREKKERFSLILESASTNQTSMYLCASREGGDSYNEQFFGPGTRLTVL.

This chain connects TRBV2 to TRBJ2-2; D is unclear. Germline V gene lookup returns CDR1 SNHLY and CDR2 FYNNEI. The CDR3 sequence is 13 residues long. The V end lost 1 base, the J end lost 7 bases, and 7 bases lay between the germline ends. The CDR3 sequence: CASSEDLGGELFF. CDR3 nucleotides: TGTGCCAGCAGTGAAGACCTCGGCGGGGAGCTGTTTTTT.

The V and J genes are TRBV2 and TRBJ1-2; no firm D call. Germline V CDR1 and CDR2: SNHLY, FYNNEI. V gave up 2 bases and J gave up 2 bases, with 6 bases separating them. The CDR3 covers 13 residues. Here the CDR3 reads CASSEHPNYGYTF. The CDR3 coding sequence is TGTGCCAGCAGTGAACATCCAAACTATGGCTACACCTTC. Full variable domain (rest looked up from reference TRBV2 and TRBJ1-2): EPEVTQTPSHQVTQMGQEVILRCVPISNHLYFYWYRQILGQKVEFLVSFYNNEISEKSEIFDDQFSVERPDGSNFTLKIRSTKLEDSAMYFCASSEHPNYGYTFGSGTRLTVV.

CDR3 DNA sequence: TGTGCCAGCCGCGACTCTCCAGCCGCTAAAGAGACCCAGTACTTC. Its protein product is CASRDSPAAKETQYF. The chain is built from TRBV27 and TRBJ2-5; D is uncertain. The CDR3 is made up of 15 amino acids. Germline V gene data show CDR1 as MNHEY and CDR2 as SMNVEV (reference sequence). Trimming pared 8 bases from V and 3 bases from J, leaving 19 bases between.

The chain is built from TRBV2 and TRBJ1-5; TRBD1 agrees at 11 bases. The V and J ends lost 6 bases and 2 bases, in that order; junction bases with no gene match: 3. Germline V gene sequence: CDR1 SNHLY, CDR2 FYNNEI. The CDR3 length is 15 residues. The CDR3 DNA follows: TGTGCCAGCAGAACGGACAGGGGGCGCAATCAGCCCCAGCATTTT. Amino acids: CASRTDRGRNQPQHF. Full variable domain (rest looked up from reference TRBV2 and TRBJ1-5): EPEVTQTPSHQVTQMGQEVILRCVPISNHLYFYWYRQILGQKVEFLVSFYNNEISEKSEIFDDQFSVERPDGSNFTLKIRSTKLEDSAMYFCASRTDRGRNQPQHFGDGTRLSIL.

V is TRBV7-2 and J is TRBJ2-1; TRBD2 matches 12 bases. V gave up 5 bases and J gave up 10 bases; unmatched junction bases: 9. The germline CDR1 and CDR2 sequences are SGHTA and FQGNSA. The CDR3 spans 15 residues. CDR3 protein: CASSVRLAGAGEQFF. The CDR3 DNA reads TGTGCCAGCAGCGTCCGACTAGCGGGAGCAGGGGAGCAGTTCTTC. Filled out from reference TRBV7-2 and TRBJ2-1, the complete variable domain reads GAGVSQSPSNKVTEKGKDVELRCDPISGHTALYWYRQSLGQGLEFLIYFQGNSAPDKSGLPSDRFSAERTGGSVSTLTIQRTQQEDSAVYLCASSVRLAGAGEQFFGPGTRLTVL.

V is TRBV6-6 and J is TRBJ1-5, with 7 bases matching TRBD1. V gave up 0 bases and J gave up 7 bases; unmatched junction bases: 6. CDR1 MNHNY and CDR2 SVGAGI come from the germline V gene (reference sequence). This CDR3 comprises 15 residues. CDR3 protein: CASSYSGGRDQPQHF. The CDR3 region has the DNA TGTGCCAGCAGTTACTCAGGGGGCAGAGACCAGCCCCAGCATTTT.

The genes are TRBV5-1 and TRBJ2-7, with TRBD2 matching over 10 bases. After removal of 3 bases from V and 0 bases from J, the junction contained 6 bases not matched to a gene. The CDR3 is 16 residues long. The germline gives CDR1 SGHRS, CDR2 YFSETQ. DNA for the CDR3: TGCGCCAGCAGCTCCGGCCCTAGCGGGAGCTCCTACGAGCAGTACTTC. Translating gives CASSSGPSGSSYEQYF.

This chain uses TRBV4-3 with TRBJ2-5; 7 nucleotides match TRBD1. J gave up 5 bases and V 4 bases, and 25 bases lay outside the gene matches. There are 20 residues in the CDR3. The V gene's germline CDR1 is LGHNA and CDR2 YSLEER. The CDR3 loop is CASSPNYVGSRQGRIETQYF. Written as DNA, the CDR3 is TGCGCCAGCAGCCCGAATTACGTGGGTAGTAGACAGGGACGCATCGAGACCCAGTACTTC.

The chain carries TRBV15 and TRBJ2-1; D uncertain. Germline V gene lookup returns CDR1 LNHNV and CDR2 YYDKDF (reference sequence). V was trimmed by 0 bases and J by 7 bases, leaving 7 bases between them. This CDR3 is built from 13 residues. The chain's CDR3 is CATSRDLVNEQFF. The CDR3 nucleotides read TGTGCCACCAGCAGAGATCTAGTGAATGAGCAGTTCTTC.

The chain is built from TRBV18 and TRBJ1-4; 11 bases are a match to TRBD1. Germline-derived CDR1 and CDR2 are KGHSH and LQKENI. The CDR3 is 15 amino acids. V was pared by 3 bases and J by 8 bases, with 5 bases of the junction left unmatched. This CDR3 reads CASSPDRGRKEKLFF. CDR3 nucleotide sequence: TGTGCCAGCTCACCGGACAGGGGGCGAAAAGAAAAACTGTTTTTT.

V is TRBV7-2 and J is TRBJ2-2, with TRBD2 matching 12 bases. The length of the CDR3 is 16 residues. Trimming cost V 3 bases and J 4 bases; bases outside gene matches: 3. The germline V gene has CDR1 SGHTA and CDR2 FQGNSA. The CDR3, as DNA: TGTGCCAGCAGCTTCGGACTAGCGGGGACCACCGGGGAGCTGTTTTTT. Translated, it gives CASSFGLAGTTGELFF. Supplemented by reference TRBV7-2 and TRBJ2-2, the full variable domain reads GAGVSQSPSNKVTEKGKDVELRCDPISGHTALYWYRQSLGQGLEFLIYFQGNSAPDKSGLPSDRFSAERTGGSVSTLTIQRTQQEDSAVYLCASSFGLAGTTGELFFGEGSRLTVL.

The CDR3 protein is CASSPPDRGLAEAFF. In DNA, the CDR3 is TGTGCCAGCTCACCACCAGACAGGGGGTTGGCTGAAGCTTTCTTT. The genes are TRBV18 and TRBJ1-1, with 9 positions matching TRBD1. Germline values: CDR1 KGHSH, CDR2 LQKENI. Trimming took 0 bases from V and 6 from J; bases not matched to a gene: 5. The CDR3 runs to 15 residues.

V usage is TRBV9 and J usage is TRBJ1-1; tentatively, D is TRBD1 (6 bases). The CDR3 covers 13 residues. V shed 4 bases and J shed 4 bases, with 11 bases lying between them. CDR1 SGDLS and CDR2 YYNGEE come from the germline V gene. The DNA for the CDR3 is TGTGCCAGCAGCCTCACAGGGTTCACTGAAGCTTTCTTT. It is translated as CASSLTGFTEAFF.

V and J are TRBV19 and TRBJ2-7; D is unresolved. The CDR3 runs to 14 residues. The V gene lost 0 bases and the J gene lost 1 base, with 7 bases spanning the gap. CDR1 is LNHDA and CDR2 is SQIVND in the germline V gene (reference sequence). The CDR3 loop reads CASSIDGPSYEQYF. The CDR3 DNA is TGTGCCAGTAGTATAGATGGGCCATCCTACGAGCAGTACTTC.

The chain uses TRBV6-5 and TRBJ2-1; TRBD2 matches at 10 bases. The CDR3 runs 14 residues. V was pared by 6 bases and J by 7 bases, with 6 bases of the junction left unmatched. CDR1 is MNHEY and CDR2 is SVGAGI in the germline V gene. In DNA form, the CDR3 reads TGTGCCAGCAGAGCCCCTAGCGGGAGAAATGAGCAGTTCTTC. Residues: CASRAPSGRNEQFF.

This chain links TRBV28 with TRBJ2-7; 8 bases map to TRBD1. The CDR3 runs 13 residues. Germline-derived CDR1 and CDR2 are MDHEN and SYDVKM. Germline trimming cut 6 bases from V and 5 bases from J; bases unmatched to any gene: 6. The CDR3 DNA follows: TGTGCCAGCAGCCTCGACAGGGGACACGAGCAGTACTTC. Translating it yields CASSLDRGHEQYF.

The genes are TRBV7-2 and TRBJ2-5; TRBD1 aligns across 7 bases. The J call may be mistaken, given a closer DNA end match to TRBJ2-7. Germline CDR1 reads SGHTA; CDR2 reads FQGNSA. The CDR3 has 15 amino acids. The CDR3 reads CASTEGGWSPYEQYF. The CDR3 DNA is TGTGCCAGCACCGAAGGGGGCTGGAGTCCCTACGAGCAGTACTTC.

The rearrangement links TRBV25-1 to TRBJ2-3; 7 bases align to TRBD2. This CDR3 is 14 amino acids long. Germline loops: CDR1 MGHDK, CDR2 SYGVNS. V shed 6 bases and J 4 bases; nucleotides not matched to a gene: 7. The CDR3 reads CASRGGREADTQYF. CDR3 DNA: TGTGCCAGCAGGGGGGGACGGGAGGCAGATACGCAGTATTTT.

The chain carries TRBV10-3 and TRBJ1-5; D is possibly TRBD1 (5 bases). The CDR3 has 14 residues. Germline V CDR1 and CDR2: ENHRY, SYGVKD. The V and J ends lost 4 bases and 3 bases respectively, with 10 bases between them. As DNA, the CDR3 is TGTGCCATCAGTGCGGAAGGGGTCAATCAGCCCCAGCATTTT. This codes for CAISAEGVNQPQHF.

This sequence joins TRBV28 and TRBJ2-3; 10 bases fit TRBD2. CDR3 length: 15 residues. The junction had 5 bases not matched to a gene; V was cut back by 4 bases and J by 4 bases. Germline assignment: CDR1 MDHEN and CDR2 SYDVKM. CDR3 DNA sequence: TGTGCCAGCAGTTCGCAGCGGGAGGGTGCAGATACGCAGTATTTT. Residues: CASSSQREGADTQYF. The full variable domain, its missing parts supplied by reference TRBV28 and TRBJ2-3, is DVKVTQSSRYLVKRTGEKVFLECVQDMDHENMFWYRQDPGLGLRLIYFSYDVKMKEKGDIPEGYSVSREKKERFSLILESASTNQTSMYLCASSSQREGADTQYFGPGTRLTVL.

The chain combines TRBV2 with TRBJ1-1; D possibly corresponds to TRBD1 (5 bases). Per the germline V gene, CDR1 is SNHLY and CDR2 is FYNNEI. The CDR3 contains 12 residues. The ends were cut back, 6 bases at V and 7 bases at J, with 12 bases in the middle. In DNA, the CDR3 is TGTGCCAGCAGCCCAACAGGATTTGAAGCTTTCTTT. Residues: CASSPTGFEAFF.

The CDR3 region is CASRRSNEKLFF. In DNA form, the CDR3 reads TGTGCCAGCAGGAGGTCTAATGAAAAACTGTTTTTT. The V gene is TRBV27, the J gene TRBJ1-4, with D unclear. Germline V gene lookup returns CDR1 MNHEY and CDR2 SMNVEV (reference sequence). Trimming took off 6 bases at V and 3 bases at J, with 5 bases between the two ends. The CDR3 length is 12 residues. Supplemented by reference TRBV27 and TRBJ1-4, the full variable domain reads EAQVTQNPRYLITVTGKKLTVTCSQNMNHEYMSWYRQDPGLGLRQIYYSMNVEVTDKGDVPEGYKVSRKEKRNFPLILESPSPNQTSLYFCASRRSNEKLFFGSGTQLSVL.

CDR3 in amino acids: CASSESGGQTYNSPLHF. For the CDR3, the DNA is TGTGCCAGCAGTGAAAGCGGGGGTCAAACTTATAATTCACCCCTCCACTTT. The chain links TRBV6-1 to TRBJ1-6; perhaps TRBD1 as D (5 bases). V dropped 2 bases and J dropped 4 bases, with 15 bases sitting between them. This CDR3 is 17 amino acids long. Germline CDR1 is MNHNS and CDR2 is SASEGT.

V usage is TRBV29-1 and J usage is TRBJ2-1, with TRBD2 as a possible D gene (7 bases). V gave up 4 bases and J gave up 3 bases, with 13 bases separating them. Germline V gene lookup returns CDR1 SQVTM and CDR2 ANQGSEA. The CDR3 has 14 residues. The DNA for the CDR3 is TGCAGCGTTGTACGGGGGGCGAACTACAATGAGCAGTTCTTC. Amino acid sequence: CSVVRGANYNEQFF.